The 27 T cell receptor beta chains in this list originate from one sample, sequenced in a study of blood T cells in healthy people across ages. A J-beta primer mix and a sample-barcoded 5' primer were used in a second PCR of about 7 to 11 cycles. TCRdb re-called the 5' RACE reads with MiXCR, one entry per CDR3 protein. The data show about 1.7 million distinct CDR3 sequences, about 28% seen once. Sequenced material: blood. Receptor source: a woman in her 30s in good health.

V gene TRBV28 combines with J gene TRBJ1-6, with 7 bases aligning to TRBD1. Germline CDR1 and CDR2: MDHEN and SYDVKM. The CDR3 extends over 16 amino acids. V shed 6 bases, J shed 2 bases, and the junction held 7 bases outside the gene matches. The CDR3 reads CASSPDRTAYNSPLHF. Here the CDR3 DNA reads TGTGCCAGCAGCCCGGACAGGACCGCCTATAATTCACCCCTCCACTTT.

As to this clonotype: Because it lacks the conserved phenylalanine or tryptophan at the end, this CDR3 is likely a read error. CDR3 sequence: CASSDQGRGEQYL. CDR3 in DNA: TGCGCCAGCAGCGATCAGGGGAGGGGCGAGCAGTACTTA. The chain employs TRBV5-1 and TRBJ2-7, with D possibly matching TRBD2 (7 bases). This CDR3 comprises 13 residues. Germline CDR1 SGHRS, CDR2 YFSETQ. The V and J ends lost 4 bases and 6 bases respectively, with 14 bases between them.

This clonotype came up many times. The J gene is TRBJ2-7, the V gene TRBV5-1, with D tentatively TRBD2 (6 bases). V was cut by 5 bases and J by 2 bases, with 23 bases left in between. This CDR3 is built from 17 residues. CDR1 and CDR2 (germline): SGHRS, YFSETQ. The CDR3 region is CASSLRVISGRPYEQYF. In DNA, the CDR3 is TGCGCCAGCAGTCTCCGAGTAATAAGCGGGCGACCCTACGAGCAGTACTTC.

The chain couples TRBV4-3 to TRBJ2-2; TRBD2 matches at 8 bases. The trim removed 1 base at V and 4 bases at J, leaving 2 bases unmatched. Per the germline V gene, CDR1 is LGHNA and CDR2 is YSLEER. CDR3 length: 15 amino acids. The CDR3 DNA sequence: TGCGCCAGCAGCCAAGTACTAGCGGTCACCGGGGAGCTGTTTTTT. It yields the protein CASSQVLAVTGELFF.

The CDR3 here is CASSREGGYYGYTF. DNA for the CDR3: TGTGCCAGCAGCCGCGAGGGGGGGTACTATGGCTACACCTTC. The chain is built from TRBV7-2 and TRBJ1-2; tentative D call: TRBD1 (6 bases). The germline V gene has CDR1 SGHTA and CDR2 FQGNSA. V lost 5 bases, J lost 3 bases, and 13 bases lay in between. The CDR3 extends over 14 amino acids.

This clonotype was detected only a few times. This sequence joins TRBV6-5 and TRBJ2-6; 9 bases are shared with TRBD1. This CDR3 has 19 residues. V shed 2 bases and J 4 bases; nucleotides not matched to a gene: 12. Germline V gene data show CDR1 as MNHEY and CDR2 as SVGAGI. The DNA of the CDR3 is TGTGCCAGCAGTTACACTCCCGGGACAGGGTATTACGGGGCCAACGTCCTGACTTTC. Translated: CASSYTPGTGYYGANVLTF.

The chain couples TRBV7-2 to TRBJ2-4; the match to TRBD1 covers 9 bases. CDR3 length: 15 amino acids. After removal of 2 bases from V and 7 bases from J, the junction contained 6 bases not matched to a gene. CDR1 and CDR2 from the germline V gene are SGHTA and FQGNSA. The CDR3: CASSLRWGTGNIQYF. The CDR3 nucleotides are TGTGCCAGCAGCTTACGGTGGGGGACAGGGAACATTCAGTACTTC.

This clonotype showed up just a few times. The chain is built from TRBV29-1 and TRBJ2-3; no firm D call. Trimming took 8 bases from V and 6 from J, leaving 15 bases between them. CDR1 is SQVTM, CDR2 ANQGSEA, per germline. The CDR3 is made up of 12 amino acids. The CDR3 loop is CSFGSVDDTQYF. CDR3 nucleotide sequence: TGCAGCTTCGGGTCAGTGGACGATACGCAGTATTTT.

In the case of this clonotype: One end of the junction varies from germline; a read error may be responsible. The chain employs TRBV5-5 and TRBJ1-4; possibly TRBD1 for D (5 bases). The V gene's germline CDR1 is SGHKS and CDR2 YYEKEE (reference sequence). CDR3 length: 14 amino acids. The CDR3 reads CVSSLVVAGEKLFF. The CDR3 coding sequence is TGTGTCAGCAGCTTGGTTGTTGCAGGGGAAAAACTGTTTTTT.

The table lists this clonotype with a few counts. The gene calls are TRBV12-3 or TRBV12-4 and TRBJ1-1; a possible D gene is TRBD1 (6 bases). V shed 3 bases and J shed 3 bases, with 20 bases lying between them. The CDR3 consists of 17 residues. The CDR3 loop is CASSLGGGSSHYTEAFF. CDR3 DNA sequence: TGTGCCAGCAGTTTGGGAGGGGGATCCTCTCACTACACTGAAGCTTTCTTT.

The rearrangement joins TRBV27 to TRBJ1-4; no clear D gene. The CDR3 runs 14 residues. Germline assignment: CDR1 MNHEY and CDR2 SMNVEV (reference sequence). Trimming removed 1 base at V and 2 bases at J, with 5 bases between. CDR3 sequence (DNA): TGTGCCAGCAGTTTATGGCCTACTAATGAAAAACTGTTTTTT. Protein sequence: CASSLWPTNEKLFF.

As for this clonotype: A far larger clone is one base from this, pointing to a likely read error. The DNA of the CDR3 is TGTGCCAGCAGCTTGGGGGGAACCAAAAACCTTCAGTACTTC. It is translated as CASSLGGTKNLQYF. The rearrangement joins TRBV7-2 to TRBJ2-4, with D possibly being TRBD2 (6 bases). The CDR3 covers 14 residues. Germline V lookup: CDR1 SGHTA, CDR2 FQGNSA.

This clonotype turned up a few times. The chain links TRBV20-1 to TRBJ2-7; 9 positions match TRBD2. Per germline, CDR1 DFQATT and CDR2 SNEGSKA (reference sequence). V lost 0 bases, J lost 7 bases, and 16 bases stayed unmatched. The CDR3 length is 17 residues. The CDR3 nucleotides are TGCAGTGCTAGAGATCGTTTTAGCGGGGGCCGTTACAATGAGCAGTACTTC. Translating gives CSARDRFSGGRYNEQYF.

The table lists this clonotype with a few counts. V is TRBV7-3 and J is TRBJ2-1; 9 nucleotides align to TRBD2. Trimming cost V 2 bases and J 0 bases; bases outside gene matches: 8. Germline V CDR1 and CDR2: SGHTA, FQGTGA. The CDR3 has 18 residues. The CDR3 region has the DNA TGTGCCAGCAGCTTAGCAGGAGCGGGGGGTATCTCCTACAATGAGCAGTTCTTC. Its protein product is CASSLAGAGGISYNEQFF.

V is TRBV7-2 and J is TRBJ1-4; D is uncertain. V dropped 4 bases and J dropped 5 bases, with 11 bases sitting between them. CDR1 and CDR2 from the germline V gene are SGHTA and FQGNSA. This CDR3 comprises 14 residues. The CDR3 nucleotides are TGTGCCAGCAGCTCAGCAAACCGGAATGAAAAACTGTTTTTT. Translating it yields CASSSANRNEKLFF. Drawing the rest from reference TRBV7-2 and TRBJ1-4, the complete variable domain is GAGVSQSPSNKVTEKGKDVELRCDPISGHTALYWYRQSLGQGLEFLIYFQGNSAPDKSGLPSDRFSAERTGGSVSTLTIQRTQQEDSAVYLCASSSANRNEKLFFGSGTQLSVL.

Comment on this clonotype: This clone may be a read error of a much larger clone one base away. V and J are TRBV20-1 and TRBJ2-1; D uncertain. The CDR3 loop spans 15 amino acids. The V gene lost 3 bases and the J gene lost 0 bases, with 12 bases spanning the gap. CDR1 DFQATT and CDR2 SNEGSKA come from the germline V gene (reference sequence). CDR3 region: CSASCPRSSYNEQFF. As DNA, the CDR3 is TGCAGTGCTAGCTGCCCCAGAAGCTCCTACAATGAGCAGTTCTTC.

This clonotype has just a few counts. The chain employs TRBV4-2 and TRBJ1-5, with a weak D call TRBD1 (6 bases). The CDR3 runs 13 residues. Germline CDR1 and CDR2: LGHNA and YNFKEQ. V lost 4 bases, J lost 5 bases, and 9 bases lay in between. CDR3 loop: CASSLYRDQPQHF. The CDR3 DNA reads TGTGCCAGCAGCCTGTACAGGGATCAGCCCCAGCATTTT.

The J gene is TRBJ1-4, the V gene TRBV5-1; D unresolved. Germline V gene sequence: CDR1 SGHRS, CDR2 YFSETQ. The ends were cut back, 0 bases at V and 4 bases at J, with 22 bases in the middle. CDR3 length: 19 residues. The CDR3 nucleotides are TGCGCCAGCAGCTTGGCCCAGGACCCTCGGTCGACTTATAATGAAAAACTGTTTTTT. Translating it yields CASSLAQDPRSTYNEKLFF.

This clonotype was recorded many times. This rearrangement joins TRBV12-3 or TRBV12-4 to TRBJ2-7; D gene uncertain. V was cut by 3 bases and J by 0 bases, with 6 bases left in between. The CDR3 totals 13 residues. The CDR3 region is CASSLWVSYEQYF. CDR3 DNA: TGTGCCAGCAGTTTGTGGGTCTCCTACGAGCAGTACTTC.

Only a few counts were recorded for this clonotype. The chain joins TRBV20-1 to TRBJ1-6, with D unresolved. The V and J ends lost 5 bases and 7 bases respectively, with 18 bases between them. Looked up from germline, CDR1 is DFQATT and CDR2 is SNEGSKA (reference sequence). The CDR3 runs to 15 residues. The CDR3 sequence is CSAVSRLADNSPLHF. The CDR3 nucleotides read TGCAGTGCTGTCTCGCGGCTGGCCGACAATTCACCCCTCCACTTT.

This clonotype was counted at least ten times. V and J are TRBV7-8 and TRBJ2-3, with D possibly TRBD1 on 7 matching bases. The CDR3 spans 15 residues. Germline assignment: CDR1 SGHVS and CDR2 FQNEAQ. Trimming left V 4 bases short and J 1 base short, with 12 bases between. The CDR3 protein is CASSSRGAGTDTQYF. The DNA of the CDR3 is TGTGCCAGCAGCTCCAGGGGGGCCGGCACAGATACGCAGTATTTT.

Many counts were recorded for this clonotype. This rearrangement joins TRBV28 to TRBJ2-7; tentatively, D is TRBD1 (5 bases). This CDR3 comprises 13 residues. Germline loops: CDR1 MDHEN, CDR2 SYDVKM. With 8 bases removed from V and 1 base from J, the gap between germline ends came to 12 bases. CDR3 in amino acids: CASVQAGSYEQYF. The CDR3 region has the DNA TGTGCCAGCGTTCAAGCAGGGTCCTACGAGCAGTACTTC.

The chain is built from TRBV9 and TRBJ1-4, with 7 bases that match TRBD1. The CDR3 is 14 amino acids. V lost 7 bases to trimming and J lost 1 base; unmatched junction nucleotides: 4. From germline, CDR1 is SGDLS and CDR2 YYNGEE. The CDR3 nucleotides are TGTGCCAGCGGTCGACAGGGAACTAATGAAAAACTGTTTTTT. This codes for CASGRQGTNEKLFF.

The genes are TRBV2 and TRBJ1-2, with D possibly TRBD1 on 5 matching bases. V dropped 4 bases and J dropped 4 bases, with 16 bases sitting between them. CDR1 SNHLY and CDR2 FYNNEI come from the germline V gene. This CDR3 spans 15 amino acids. The CDR3 is CASSAHPGTAYGYTF. The CDR3 coding sequence is TGTGCCAGCAGTGCCCACCCCGGGACTGCCTATGGCTACACCTTC.

This clonotype showed up many times. The chain employs TRBV7-3 and TRBJ2-1; D perhaps matches TRBD2 (5 bases). CDR3 length equals 13 residues. Per the germline V gene, CDR1 is SGHTA and CDR2 is FQGTGA. V lost 5 bases, J lost 5 bases, and 10 bases lay in between. CDR3 nucleotide sequence: TGTGCCAGCAGCATAGGACTCAACAATGAGCAGTTCTTC. Encoded protein: CASSIGLNNEQFF.

The sample holds a few counts of this clonotype. CDR3 sequence: CASSLSRPPVKYF. DNA for the CDR3: TGTGCCAGCAGTTTATCCAGGCCACCCGTCAAGTACTTC. J is TRBJ2-7 and V is TRBV27; D is ambiguous. Germline-derived CDR1 and CDR2 are MNHEY and SMNVEV (reference sequence). This CDR3 spans 13 amino acids. The V and J ends lost 0 bases and 11 bases respectively, with 14 bases between them.

The sample holds many counts of this clonotype. This chain links TRBV11-2 with TRBJ2-5, with 9 bases that match TRBD1. This CDR3 spans 15 amino acids. Germline values: CDR1 SGHAT, CDR2 FQNNGV. Trimming cost V 5 bases and J 3 bases; bases outside gene matches: 7. CDR3 region: CASSIHGTGKETQYF. In nucleotides, the CDR3 is TGTGCCAGCAGCATTCACGGGACAGGGAAAGAGACCCAGTACTTC.